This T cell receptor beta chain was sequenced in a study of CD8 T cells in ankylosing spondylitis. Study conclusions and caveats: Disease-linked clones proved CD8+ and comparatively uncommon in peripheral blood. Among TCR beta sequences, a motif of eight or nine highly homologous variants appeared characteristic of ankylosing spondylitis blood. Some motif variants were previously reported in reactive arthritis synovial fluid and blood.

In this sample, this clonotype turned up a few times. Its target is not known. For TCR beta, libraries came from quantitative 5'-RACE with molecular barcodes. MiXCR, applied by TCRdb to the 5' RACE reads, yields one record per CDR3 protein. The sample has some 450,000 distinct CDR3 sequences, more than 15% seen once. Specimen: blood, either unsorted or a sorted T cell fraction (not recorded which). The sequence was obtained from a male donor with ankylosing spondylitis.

DNA for the CDR3: TGTGCCAGCTGCCGAGCGGAGAGCTCCTACAATGAGCAGTTCTTC. Translating gives CASCRAESSYNEQFF. The chain employs TRBV6-1 and TRBJ2-1, with D possibly being TRBD2 (5 bases). The ends were cut back, 8 bases at V and 0 bases at J, with 14 bases in the middle. Germline assignment: CDR1 MNHNS and CDR2 SASEGT. This CDR3 has 15 residues.